Shown below are 18 T cell receptor beta chains from a single sample sequenced in a study of T cells in Graves' hyperthyroidism and ophthalmopathy. Amplified TCR beta CDR3 regions derived from RNA transcripts. TCR CDR3 regions were first amplified by RT-PCR with HTBI primers. TCRdb reprocessed the multiplex PCR reads with MiXCR, giving one entry per CDR3 protein. The sample holds 600,000 or so distinct CDR3 sequences, 15% to 20% seen once. The sample taken for sequencing was blood. These TCRs come from a woman aged 25 to 39 with Graves' hyperthyroidism.

In this sample, this clonotype turned up many times. This chain uses TRBV25-1 with TRBJ2-7; D remains unclear. The CDR3 contains 15 residues. Per the germline V gene, CDR1 is MGHDK and CDR2 is SYGVNS. V dropped 2 bases and J dropped 0 bases, with 11 bases sitting between them. CDR3 protein: CASSERTGSSYEQYF. CDR3 bases: TGTGCCAGCAGTGAAAGGACCGGCAGCTCCTACGAGCAGTACTTC.

This clonotype was recorded many times. The chain recombines TRBV6-1 with TRBJ2-7; tentatively, D is TRBD1 (5 bases). The CDR3 is 13 amino acids. From germline, CDR1 is MNHNS and CDR2 SASEGT. The V and J ends lost 2 bases and 6 bases respectively, with 11 bases between them. The CDR3 DNA follows: TGTGCCAGCAGTGAAACAGGTCTTAGCGAGCAGTACTTC. This translates into CASSETGLSEQYF.

This clonotype showed up just a few times. The chain couples TRBV12-3 or TRBV12-4 to TRBJ2-2; D is uncertain. The V end lost 2 bases, the J end lost 2 bases, and 6 bases lay between the germline ends. The CDR3 has 14 residues. CDR3 sequence: CASSLMGNTGELFF. CDR3 DNA sequence: TGTGCCAGCAGTTTAATGGGCAACACCGGGGAGCTGTTTTTT.

This clonotype was seen repeatedly, ten times or more. This chain joins TRBV20-1 and TRBJ2-2; perhaps TRBD2 as D (6 bases). The CDR3 loop spans 13 amino acids. Germline CDR1 DFQATT, CDR2 SNEGSKA (reference sequence). The V gene lost 4 bases and the J gene lost 7 bases, with 13 bases spanning the gap. CDR3 DNA: TGCAGTGCTACGACTAGAGTTAGCGGGGAGCTGTTTTTT. This codes for CSATTRVSGELFF.

This clonotype turned up a few times. This rearrangement joins TRBV6-2 or TRBV6-3 to TRBJ1-5; 7 positions agree with TRBD1. This CDR3 has 17 amino acids. Looked up from germline, CDR1 is MNHEY and CDR2 is SVGEGT. V was pared by 2 bases and J by 1 base, with 8 bases of the junction left unmatched. The CDR3 bases are TGTGCCAGCAGTTACGAAGCGCCGGGACAGAGCAATCAGCCCCAGCATTTT. Encoded protein: CASSYEAPGQSNQPQHF.

J is TRBJ2-2 and V is TRBV19; perhaps TRBD1 as D (6 bases). V dropped 5 bases and J dropped 7 bases, with 14 bases sitting between them. Germline V CDR1 and CDR2: LNHDA, SQIVND (reference sequence). This CDR3 comprises 14 residues. CDR3 in amino acids: CASSWRQVVGELFF. DNA for the CDR3: TGTGCCAGTAGTTGGAGACAGGTCGTCGGGGAGCTGTTTTTT.

The chain employs TRBV6-2 or TRBV6-3 and TRBJ2-1; D gene unclear. The CDR3 is 14 amino acids. V was clipped by 3 bases and J by 6 bases, with 12 bases between them. Germline values: CDR1 MNHEY, CDR2 SVGEGT. The CDR3 DNA reads as TGTGCCAGCAGTTATGGGCGTTTCGGCAATGAGCAGTTCTTC. The encoded protein is CASSYGRFGNEQFF.

In its sample, this clonotype was seen many times. The chain carries TRBV5-1 and TRBJ2-1, with D unresolved. Germline CDR1 and CDR2: SGHRS and YFSETQ. V shed 1 base and J shed 6 bases, with 5 bases lying between them. The CDR3 has 12 amino acids. CDR3 sequence (DNA): TGCGCCAGCAGCTTGTTGATCAATGAGCAGTTCTTC. It codes for CASSLLINEQFF.

This clonotype came up many times. This chain connects TRBV27 to TRBJ2-7; D is possibly TRBD2 (7 bases). This CDR3 comprises 16 residues. The germline V and J ends were trimmed by 5 bases and 2 bases, with 19 bases remaining between them. CDR1 is MNHEY and CDR2 is SMNVEV in the germline V gene (reference sequence). CDR3 region: CASSAKGGVVTYEQYF. CDR3 in DNA: TGTGCCAGCAGTGCCAAAGGGGGGGTCGTAACCTACGAGCAGTACTTC.

With respect to this clonotype: This may arise from a read error, as a much more abundant clone is one base away. This chain joins TRBV7-9 and TRBJ1-2, with 9 bases identical to TRBD1. Germline-derived CDR1 and CDR2 are SEHNR and FQNEAQ (reference sequence). The CDR3 covers 14 residues. CDR3 nucleotides: TGTGCCAACAGCTCCACAGGGGGCGCGGAGGGCTACACCTTC. Translating it yields CANSSTGGAEGYTF. The full variable domain, with the rest looked up from reference TRBV7-9 and TRBJ1-2, is DTGVSQNPRHKITKRGQNVTFRCDPISEHNRLYWYRQTLGQGPEFLTYFQNEAQLEKSRLLSDRFSAERPKGSFSTLEIQRTEQGDSAMYLCANSSTGGAEGYTFGSGTRLTVV.

This clonotype was observed a handful of times. The J gene is TRBJ2-1, the V gene TRBV27; TRBD2 aligns across 8 bases. This CDR3 contains 19 residues. Trimming at V came to 2 bases and at J to 0 bases, leaving 12 bases not matched to a gene. Looked up from germline, CDR1 is MNHEY and CDR2 is SMNVEV (reference sequence). CDR3: CASSLRNSGVDSSYNEQFF. CDR3 DNA: TGTGCCAGCAGTTTAAGAAATAGCGGGGTAGATAGCTCCTACAATGAGCAGTTCTTC.

The rearrangement links TRBV4-1 to TRBJ2-7; D call uncertain. Trimming removed 1 base at V and 0 bases at J, with 7 bases between. Looked up from germline, CDR1 is MGHRA and CDR2 is YSYEKL. This CDR3 comprises 14 residues. The CDR3 DNA is TGCGCCAGCAGCCAAGGGGAATACTCCTACGAGCAGTACTTC. This sequence encodes CASSQGEYSYEQYF.

DNA of the CDR3: TGTGCCAGTACTCCTCTAGCGGGAGCAGCTGAGACCCAGTACTTC. Its translation is CASTPLAGAAETQYF. The V gene is TRBV19, the J gene TRBJ2-5; 10 nucleotides agree with TRBD2. This CDR3 region has 15 residues. With 7 bases clipped from V and 5 bases from J, the junction kept 10 bases outside the gene matches. Germline CDR1 LNHDA, CDR2 SQIVND (reference sequence).

This clonotype was picked up many times. The rearrangement joins TRBV29-1 to TRBJ1-1; 8 bases fit TRBD1. CDR3 length equals 14 residues. The germline V gene encodes CDR1 SQVTM and CDR2 ANQGSEA. J lost 5 bases, V lost 6 bases, and 11 bases had no gene match. DNA of the CDR3: TGCAGCGTCACCGGGACAGGCCTTGGGACTGAAGCTTTCTTT. Translation gives CSVTGTGLGTEAFF.

The V call is TRBV27, the J call TRBJ2-7; D is undetermined. CDR1 and CDR2 from the germline V gene are MNHEY and SMNVEV (reference sequence). The CDR3 contains 15 residues. Trimming took off 0 bases at V and 2 bases at J, with 11 bases between the two ends. The CDR3 here is CASSLSSPRTYEQYF. The CDR3 bases are TGTGCCAGCAGTTTATCCAGTCCTAGAACCTACGAGCAGTACTTC.

This clonotype appeared many times. The chain employs TRBV19 and TRBJ1-5, with D perhaps matching TRBD1 (5 bases). The CDR3 has 17 amino acids. CDR1 is LNHDA and CDR2 is SQIVND in the germline V gene (reference sequence). Trimming left V 0 bases short and J 1 base short, with 13 bases between. The CDR3 coding sequence is TGTGCCAGTAGTATAGAAGGGGCGGACTTCAGCAATCAGCCCCAGCATTTT. Translating gives CASSIEGADFSNQPQHF.

As to this clonotype: At one of its ends the junction is not consistent with the germline gene, which may arise from a read error. The J gene is TRBJ2-6, the V gene TRBV28; possibly TRBD1 or TRBD2 for D (5 bases each). The germline CDR1 and CDR2 sequences are MDHEN and SYDVKM. The CDR3 extends over 16 amino acids. CDR3 protein: CANSLGQGAGADVLTF. The DNA of the CDR3 is TGTGCCAACAGTTTAGGGCAGGGAGCTGGGGCCGACGTCCTGACTTTC.

This clonotype has a handful of counts. The chain employs TRBV7-2 and TRBJ2-2; no reliable D call. The CDR3 consists of 13 residues. V was cut by 3 bases and J by 4 bases, with 6 bases left in between. In germline, CDR1 is SGHTA, CDR2 FQGNSA. In DNA form, the CDR3 reads TGTGCCAGCAGCTTTGGAATCACCGGGGAGCTGTTTTTT. This gives the protein CASSFGITGELFF.